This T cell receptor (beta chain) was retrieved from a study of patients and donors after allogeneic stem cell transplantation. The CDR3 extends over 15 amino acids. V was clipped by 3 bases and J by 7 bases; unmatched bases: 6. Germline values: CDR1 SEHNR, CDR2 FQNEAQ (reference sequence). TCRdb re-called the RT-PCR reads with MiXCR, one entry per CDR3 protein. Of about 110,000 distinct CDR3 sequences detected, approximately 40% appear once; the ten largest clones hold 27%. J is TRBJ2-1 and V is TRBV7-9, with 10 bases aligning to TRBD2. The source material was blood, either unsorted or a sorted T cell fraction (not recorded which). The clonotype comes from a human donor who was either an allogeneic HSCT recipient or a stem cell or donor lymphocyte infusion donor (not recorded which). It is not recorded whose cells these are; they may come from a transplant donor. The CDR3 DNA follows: TGTGCCAGCAGCTTTCGACTAGCGGGTACTAATGAGCAGTTCTTC. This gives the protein CASSFRLAGTNEQFF.